This TCR beta chain was documented in a study of cytomegalovirus exposure and HLA in healthy donors. General study results and limits: Later on, an analysis tied around 17,000 TCR beta sequences to HLA alleles at 0.05 false discovery rate. TCR beta V segments were, for the most part, productive about 90% or about 30% of the time in an earlier analysis.

The PCR employed 60 Vbeta primers together with 13 Jbeta primers. Repertoires were generated with immunoSEQ multiplex PCR, while TCRdb's copy carries only in-frame clones and drops some. The sample holds 200,000 to 250,000 clones, approximately 80% seen once. The V and J ends lost 2 bases and 7 bases, in that order; junction bases with no gene match: 6. This CDR3 comprises 15 residues. CDR1 SGHRS and CDR2 YFSETQ come from the germline V gene. Details on this clone: Its specificity is not known.

The receptor was derived from a woman aged 35 to 49 in good health and CMV-seronegative. The chain couples TRBV5-1 to TRBJ2-2; 9 bases match TRBD1. Sequences were obtained from PBMCs. The CDR3 protein is CASSFRGQGGGELFF. The CDR3 nucleotides read TGCGCCAGCAGCTTTCGGGGACAGGGAGGCGGGGAGCTGTTTTTT. Full variable domain (missing parts from reference TRBV5-1 and TRBJ2-2): KAGVTQTPRYLIKTRGQQVTLSCSPISGHRSVSWYQQTPGQGLQFLFEYFSETQRNKGNFPGRFSGRQFSNSRSEMNVSTLELGDSALYLCASSFRGQGGGELFFGEGSRLTVL.